These 2 T cell receptor beta chains were all obtained from the same sample, sequenced in a study of response to subunit inactivated influenza vaccine. Via MiXCR, TCRdb re-called the RT-PCR reads, giving one row per CDR3 protein. The table shows over 750,000 distinct CDR3 sequences, with 21% occurring only once. Material: PBMCs from blood, obtained more than 4 days after vaccination. These receptors were taken from a man aged 45-60 years who received an inactivated influenza vaccine.

The DNA for the CDR3 is TGTGCCAGCAGCCTCCAGCCCGGGACAGATACCGGGGAGCTGTTTTTT. Amino acid sequence: CASSLQPGTDTGELFF. V and J are TRBV7-9 and TRBJ2-2, with TRBD1 matching over 7 bases. The junction had 11 bases not matched to a gene; V was cut back by 5 bases and J by 5 bases. The V gene's germline CDR1 is SEHNR and CDR2 FQNEAQ (reference sequence). This CDR3 region has 16 residues.

The rearrangement links TRBV19 to TRBJ1-1; weak D call: TRBD1 (6 bases). Germline CDR1 LNHDA, CDR2 SQIVND (reference sequence). Trimming took 5 bases from V and 3 from J, leaving 10 bases between them. The CDR3 covers 13 residues. This CDR3 is CASSGGFYTEAFF. The CDR3 DNA is TGTGCCAGTAGTGGGGGCTTCTACACTGAAGCTTTCTTT.